This paragraph reports one T cell receptor (beta chain). Its cognate antigen has yet to be identified. Qualities for individual bases were not recorded, and no much larger clone is one base off. This record comes from a study of OX40 agonist ivuxolimab in advanced cancers. In the study overall: Ivuxolimab, which targeted the costimulatory receptor OX40 (CD134), was an agonistic, fully human IgG2 monoclonal antibody. Intravenous ivuxolimab was administered to patients every 2 weeks at six dose levels: 0.01, 0.1, 0.3, 1.5, 3 and 10 mg/kg. Among the approximately 50 dose-escalation patients, roughly 20 had hepatocellular carcinoma, roughly 15 melanoma, 9 renal cell carcinoma and 9 head and neck cancer. In the dose-escalation cohort, 82.7% of patients were male, and the mean age was approximately 60 years, with a range of about 23 to 85. Patients were allowed to have had prior anti-PD-1, anti-PD-L1 or anti-CTLA-4 therapy, and approximately 39% of the dose-escalation patients had been treated with checkpoint inhibitors. Partial responses occurred in three dose-escalation patients, of whom one had hepatocellular carcinoma and two had cutaneous melanoma. The point of sequencing TCRbeta in the periphery was to test whether ivuxolimab changed TCR sequence diversity and drove clonal T-cell expansion. The paper describes the monotherapy dose-escalation part (N ≈ 51 patients) of the phase I trial of ivuxolimab.

The paper's findings and limits, for the study overall: The antigen specificity of the clonally expanded peripheral T cells was not determined. At doses of 0.1 to 3.0 mg/kg, clonal expansion of both CD4+ and CD8+ blood T cells was observed from baseline to week 6. In the 0.1-3.0 mg/kg groups, partial responders were among the patients with the lowest normalized peripheral clonal expansion, particularly in CD8+ T cells. Low levels of normalized T-cell clonal expansion were also seen in some patients who did not respond. On average, CD8+ T cells showed more expanded clones than CD4+ T cells after ivuxolimab.

The trial excluded patients who had a history of autoimmune disease or were on systemic immunosuppression. In every dose cohort, peripheral blood was drawn for TCR sequencing at baseline, cycle 4 day 1, and cycle 7 day 1. Samples were obtained from an open-label, multicenter, first-in-human phase I dose-escalation trial of ivuxolimab. Adults with locally advanced or metastatic melanoma, renal cell, hepatocellular, or head and neck squamous cell carcinoma were enrolled in the trial. Before TCR sequencing, CD4+ T cells and CD8+ T cells were sorted from peripheral blood as separate populations. Genomic DNA was extracted from sorted cells for sequencing of the TCRbeta CDR3 region. The immunoSEQ Assay was used to sequence the TCRbeta CDR3 regions. This immuneACCESS table, as held by TCRdb, lists in-frame sequences with V and J called but not all clones. Of the missing ones, under half trace to an unresolved V gene in checked studies; the others have no known cause. The sample table contains approximately 70,000 clones; only one count was recorded for approximately 84% of them. About 17% of the sample comes from the top ten.

The germline ends are 10 bases apart after V is trimmed by 4 bases and J by 4 bases. Measured from the cysteine to the phenylalanine, the CDR3 is 13 residues long. Just CDR3 DNA is preserved here, 39 bases in frame from base 1. CDR1 and CDR2 are read off the germline V gene (reference sequence) as SEHNR and FQNEAQ. The origin of this receptor is an adult with an advanced solid tumor such as melanoma, head and neck, liver or kidney cancer. The sample in question was CD4+ or CD8+ T cells sorted from blood, obtained in a trial of the OX40 agonist ivuxolimab. This chain is built from TRBV7-9 and TRBJ1-1, and the D gene may be TRBD1, 6 bases matching. For the CDR3, the sequence is CASSSTGFTEAFF. The bases read TGTGCCAGCAGCTCCACAGGGTTCACTGAAGCTTTCTTT.